One sample yielded the 23 T cell receptor beta chains listed below, sequenced in a study of blood T cell repertoires in COVID-19. Produced via immunoSEQ multiplex PCR; TCRdb's table is partial and in-frame only. The table includes 150,000 to 200,000 clones, around 83% detected once. Material for sequencing was peripheral blood. These receptors all come from a woman aged 70-85 years with COVID-19, enrolled during active disease.

In its sample, this clone was seen once. The chain has TRBV11-2 and TRBJ2-7; TRBD2 might be the D (6 bases). The CDR3 consists of 14 residues. V was trimmed by 7 bases and J by 3 bases, leaving 16 bases between them. In germline, CDR1 is SGHAT, CDR2 FQNNGV. This CDR3 is CASTSPGLIYEQYF. In DNA, the CDR3 is TGTGCCAGCACGAGCCCGGGACTGATCTACGAGCAGTACTTC.

The J gene is TRBJ1-4, the V gene TRBV19, with 10 bases fitting TRBD1. The germline V gene has CDR1 LNHDA and CDR2 SQIVND (reference sequence). The CDR3 is 15 amino acids. Trimming took 3 bases from V and 7 from J; bases not matched to a gene: 5. CDR3 nucleotides: TGTGCCAGTAGTATCCCGGGACAGGGGCCTGAAAAACTGTTTTTT. Translation gives CASSIPGQGPEKLFF.

V and J are TRBV5-1 and TRBJ1-1, with D maybe TRBD1 (6 bases). Germline V gene sequence: CDR1 SGHRS, CDR2 YFSETQ. The CDR3 contains 14 residues. Between the trimmed V and J ends, which lost 2 bases and 1 base, there was a span of 9 bases. CDR3 sequence (DNA): TGCGCCAGCAGCTTTGGGGGGGCGAACACTGAAGCTTTCTTT. Translation: CASSFGGANTEAFF.

This clone is a singleton in its sample. V usage is TRBV28 and J usage is TRBJ2-7; D uncertain. The CDR3 length is 12 residues. Per the germline V gene, CDR1 is MDHEN and CDR2 is SYDVKM. V lost 3 bases to trimming and J lost 3 bases, with 6 bases between them. In DNA, the CDR3 is TGTGCCAGCAGTTTTAGTTACTACGAGCAGTACTTC. Translated: CASSFSYYEQYF. Full variable domain (remainder filled in from reference TRBV28 and TRBJ2-7): DVKVTQSSRYLVKRTGEKVFLECVQDMDHENMFWYRQDPGLGLRLIYFSYDVKMKEKGDIPEGYSVSREKKERFSLILESASTNQTSMYLCASSFSYYEQYFGPGTRLTVT.

In this sample, this clone turned up once. The gene calls are TRBV5-1 and TRBJ1-6, with TRBD1 matching 8 bases. Germline-derived CDR1 and CDR2 are SGHRS and YFSETQ. This CDR3 has 16 amino acids. The V segment lost 5 bases and the J segment 6 bases; nucleotides outside the gene matches: 10. The CDR3 loop is CASRASPGQANSPLHF. CDR3 DNA sequence: TGCGCCAGCAGAGCCTCACCGGGACAGGCTAATTCACCCCTCCACTTT.

This clone has just a few counts. The chain has TRBV13 and TRBJ1-6; D gene ambiguous. The CDR3 consists of 17 residues. The germline CDR1 and CDR2 sequences are PRHDT and FYEKMQ (reference sequence). V was clipped by 3 bases and J by 2 bases, with 14 bases between them. CDR3 coding DNA: TGTGCCAGCAGCTTTAAAGGAGTGGCGGCCTATAATTCACCCCTCCACTTT. This translates into CASSFKGVAAYNSPLHF. Complete variable domain (other parts from reference TRBV13 and TRBJ1-6): AAGVIQSPRHLIKEKRETATLKCYPIPRHDTVYWYQQGPGQDPQFLISFYEKMQSDKGSIPDRFSAQQFSDYHSELNMSSLELGDSALYFCASSFKGVAAYNSPLHFGNGTRLTVT.

J is TRBJ1-6 and V is TRBV12-3 or TRBV12-4; D uncertain. The CDR3 has 12 residues. Trimming shortened V by 4 bases and J by 7 bases, and 5 bases separated the two germline ends. The CDR3 DNA sequence: TGTGCCAGCAGTTGGGAGAATTCACCCCTCCACTTT. Its protein is CASSWENSPLHF.

The chain combines TRBV2 with TRBJ2-4, with 8 bases identical to TRBD1. The CDR3 is 17 residues long. Trimming removed 4 bases from V and 5 bases from J; junction bases left unmatched: 13. Germline assignment: CDR1 SNHLY and CDR2 FYNNEI. CDR3 region: CASSGDDRGLRENIQYF. The CDR3, as DNA: TGTGCCAGCAGTGGAGACGACAGGGGACTGCGCGAAAACATTCAGTACTTC.

The chain combines TRBV5-4 with TRBJ1-4; D possibly corresponds to TRBD1 (5 bases). The CDR3 runs to 14 residues. The germline CDR1 and CDR2 sequences are SGHNT and YYREEE (reference sequence). V lost 0 bases and J lost 5, with 8 bases in between. CDR3 residues: CASSLGGENEKLFF. DNA of the CDR3: TGTGCCAGCAGCTTGGGGGGCGAAAATGAAAAACTGTTTTTT.

The chain combines TRBV14 with TRBJ2-5; D not resolved. This CDR3 region has 18 residues. CDR1 and CDR2 (germline): SGHDN, FVKESK. Trimming removed 4 bases from V and 1 base from J, with 22 bases in between. CDR3 sequence: CASSPAAPLAAFQETQYF. DNA of the CDR3: TGTGCCAGCAGCCCAGCCGCCCCCTTGGCGGCTTTCCAAGAGACCCAGTACTTC.

The DNA for the CDR3 is TGCAGCGCCTGGACAGGGATGAACACTGAAGCTTTCTTT. It yields the protein CSAWTGMNTEAFF. The chain joins TRBV29-1 to TRBJ1-1; 8 bases agree with TRBD1. The CDR3 extends over 13 amino acids. Germline CDR1 SQVTM, CDR2 ANQGSEA. After removal of 7 bases from V and 0 bases from J, the junction contained 4 bases not matched to a gene.

The chain employs TRBV3-1 (or the pseudogene TRBV3-2) and TRBJ1-1; D gene uncertain. The CDR3 runs 14 residues. V gave up 3 bases and J gave up 1 base, with 9 bases separating them. The germline gives CDR1 LGHDT, CDR2 YNNKEL (reference sequence). DNA of the CDR3: TGTGCCAGCAGCCACGGGTCGCGGAACACTGAAGCTTTCTTT. This gives the protein CASSHGSRNTEAFF.

This sequence joins TRBV5-3 and TRBJ2-7, with D perhaps matching TRBD1 (6 bases). TRBV5-3 is recorded as an ORF, its role being uncertain. Deletions cut 5 bases from V and 5 bases from J, with 14 bases between. This CDR3 comprises 13 residues. CDR3 loop: CARSTGPWDEQYF. CDR3 DNA sequence: TGTGCCAGAAGTACAGGGCCCTGGGACGAGCAGTACTTC.

This rearrangement joins TRBV6-2 or TRBV6-3 to TRBJ2-2; TRBD1 is a possible D gene (6 bases). The CDR3 totals 15 residues. V was cut by 2 bases and J by 5 bases, with 12 bases left in between. Germline values: CDR1 MNHEY, CDR2 SVGEGT. The CDR3, as DNA: TGTGCCAGCAGTTACCTCGTACAGGGAACCGGGGAGCTGTTTTTT. This codes for CASSYLVQGTGELFF.

CDR3 in DNA: TGTGCCAGTAGTATTATACCTCAGGATGGCTACACCTTC. Its translation is CASSIIPQDGYTF. The rearrangement joins TRBV19 to TRBJ1-2; D unclear. This CDR3 has 13 amino acids. Trimming pared 3 bases from V and 6 bases from J, leaving 11 bases between. Germline V CDR1 and CDR2: LNHDA, SQIVND (reference sequence).

This rearrangement joins TRBV7-9 to TRBJ2-3; 9 nucleotides line up with TRBD1. The J segment lost 5 bases and the V segment lost 3 bases, leaving 9 bases of the junction unmatched. The CDR3 loop spans 16 amino acids. In germline, CDR1 is SEHNR, CDR2 FQNEAQ (reference sequence). CDR3 amino acids: CASSFWTGAQQDTQYF. The CDR3 coding sequence is TGTGCCAGCAGCTTTTGGACAGGGGCGCAACAAGATACGCAGTATTTT.

The V call is TRBV28, the J call TRBJ2-3; no clear D gene. Germline CDR1 MDHEN, CDR2 SYDVKM. The CDR3 is 11 amino acids. The ends were cut back, 6 bases at V and 8 bases at J, with 9 bases in the middle. The CDR3 DNA is TGTGCCAGCAGCGGCGGCCGTACGCAGTATTTT. It specifies CASSGGRTQYF.

This rearrangement joins TRBV5-3 to TRBJ1-2; weak D call: TRBD1 (5 bases). TRBV5-3 is noted as an ORF with a role that remains uncertain. The CDR3 length is 14 residues. Trimming pared 1 base from V and 0 bases from J, leaving 7 bases between. CDR3 coding DNA: TGTGCCAGAAGCTTGCGACAGCCTAACTATGGCTACACCTTC. Encoded protein: CARSLRQPNYGYTF.

About this clone itself: This sample also contains other DNA sequences that code for the same CDR3. Written as DNA, the CDR3 is TGTGCCAGCAGGACAGGGAACACTGAAGCTTTCTTT. Amino acid sequence: CASRTGNTEAFF. The V gene is TRBV28, the J gene TRBJ1-1; weak D call: TRBD1 (6 bases). V was shortened by 6 bases and J by 1 base, with 6 bases between the two germline ends. The CDR3 length is 12 residues. Germline CDR1 reads MDHEN; CDR2 reads SYDVKM. Filled out from reference TRBV28 and TRBJ1-1, the complete variable domain reads DVKVTQSSRYLVKRTGEKVFLECVQDMDHENMFWYRQDPGLGLRLIYFSYDVKMKEKGDIPEGYSVSREKKERFSLILESASTNQTSMYLCASRTGNTEAFFGQGTRLTVV.

The rearrangement links TRBV5-1 to TRBJ1-1; TRBD1 might be the D (5 bases). This CDR3 contains 14 residues. V was pared by 5 bases and J by 0 bases, with 11 bases between. Germline CDR1 is SGHRS and CDR2 is YFSETQ. CDR3 residues: CASRSRQMNTEAFF. CDR3 nucleotide sequence: TGCGCCAGCAGATCGCGACAGATGAACACTGAAGCTTTCTTT.

This chain connects TRBV9 to TRBJ2-3; no firm D call. Trimming left V 4 bases short and J 0 bases short, with 12 bases between. The length of the CDR3 is 15 residues. In germline, CDR1 is SGDLS, CDR2 YYNGEE. CDR3 in amino acids: CASSRQSPSTDTQYF. CDR3 bases: TGTGCCAGCAGCCGCCAGTCCCCTAGCACAGATACGCAGTATTTT.

The rearrangement uses TRBV30 and TRBJ2-2; D not certain. Trimming removed 0 bases from V and 5 bases from J, with 10 bases in between. This CDR3 has 14 residues. The germline gives CDR1 GTSNPN, CDR2 SVGIG (reference sequence). CDR3 sequence: CAWSVNRRTGELFF. CDR3 nucleotide sequence: TGTGCCTGGAGTGTAAATAGGAGAACCGGGGAGCTGTTTTTT.

The rearrangement joins TRBV3-1 (or the pseudogene TRBV3-2) to TRBJ1-2; D is ambiguous. The CDR3 runs 14 residues. Germline CDR1 LGHDT, CDR2 YNNKEL (reference sequence). Deletions cut 0 bases from V and 0 bases from J, with 5 bases between. The CDR3 DNA is TGTGCCAGCAGCCAAGATCAGACTAACTATGGCTACACCTTC. It encodes CASSQDQTNYGYTF.